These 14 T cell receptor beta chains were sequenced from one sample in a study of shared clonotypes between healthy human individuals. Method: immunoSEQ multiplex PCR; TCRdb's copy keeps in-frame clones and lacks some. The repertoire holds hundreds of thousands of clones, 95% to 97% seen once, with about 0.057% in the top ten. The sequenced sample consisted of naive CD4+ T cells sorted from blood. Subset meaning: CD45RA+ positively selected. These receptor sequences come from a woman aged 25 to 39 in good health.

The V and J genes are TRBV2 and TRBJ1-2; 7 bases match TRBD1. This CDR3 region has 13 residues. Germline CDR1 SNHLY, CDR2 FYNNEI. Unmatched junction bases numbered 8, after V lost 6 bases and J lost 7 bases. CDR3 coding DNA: TGTGCCAGCAGGGACGACAGGGACAGTGGCTACACCTTC. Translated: CASRDDRDSGYTF.

This chain's CDR3 is CASSLHRPGSSGRGYEQYF. In DNA, the CDR3 is TGTGCCAGCAGTTTACACAGGCCGGGGAGTAGCGGGAGGGGGTACGAGCAGTACTTC. This chain links TRBV27 with TRBJ2-7, with 11 bases identical to TRBD2. Trimming took 2 bases from V and 4 from J; bases not matched to a gene: 16. CDR1 and CDR2 (germline): MNHEY, SMNVEV (reference sequence). The CDR3 is 19 amino acids.

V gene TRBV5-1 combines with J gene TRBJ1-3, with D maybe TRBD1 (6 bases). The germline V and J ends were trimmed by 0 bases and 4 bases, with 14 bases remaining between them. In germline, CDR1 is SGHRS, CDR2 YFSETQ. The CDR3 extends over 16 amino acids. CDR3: CASSLAGQNSGNTIYF. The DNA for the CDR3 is TGCGCCAGCAGCTTGGCCGGACAGAACTCGGGAAACACCATATATTTT.

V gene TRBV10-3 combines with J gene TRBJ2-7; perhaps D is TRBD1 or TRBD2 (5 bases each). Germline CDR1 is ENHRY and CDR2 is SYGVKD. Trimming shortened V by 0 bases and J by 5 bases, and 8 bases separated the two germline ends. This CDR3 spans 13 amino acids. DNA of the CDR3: TGTGCCATCAGTGAGTCTTGGGGGAACGAGCAGTACTTC. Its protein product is CAISESWGNEQYF.

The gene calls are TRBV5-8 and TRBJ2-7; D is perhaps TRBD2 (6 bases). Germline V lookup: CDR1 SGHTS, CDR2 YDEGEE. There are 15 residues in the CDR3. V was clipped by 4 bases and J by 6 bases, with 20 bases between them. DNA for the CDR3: TGTGCCAGCAGCGAAAACGGGACCCCAGCGGGCGAGCAGTACTTC. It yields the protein CASSENGTPAGEQYF. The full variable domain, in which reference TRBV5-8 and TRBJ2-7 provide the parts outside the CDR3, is EAGVTQSPTHLIKTRGQQATLRCSPISGHTSVYWYQQALGLGLQFLLWYDEGEERNRGNFPPRFSGRQFPNYSSELNVNALELEDSALYLCASSENGTPAGEQYFGPGTRLTVT.

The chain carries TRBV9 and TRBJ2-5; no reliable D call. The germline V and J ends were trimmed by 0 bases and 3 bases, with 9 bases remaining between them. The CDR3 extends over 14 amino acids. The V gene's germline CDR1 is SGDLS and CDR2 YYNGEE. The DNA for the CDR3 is TGTGCCAGCAGCGTAGGAGTTGCGGAAGAGACCCAGTACTTC. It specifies CASSVGVAEETQYF.

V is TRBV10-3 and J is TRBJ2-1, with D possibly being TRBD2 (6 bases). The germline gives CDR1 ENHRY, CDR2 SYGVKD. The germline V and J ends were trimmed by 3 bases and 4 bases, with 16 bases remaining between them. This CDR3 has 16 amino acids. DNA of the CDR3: TGTGCCATCAGTGATCCCTCACTAGCTCGGTACAATGAGCAGTTCTTC. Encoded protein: CAISDPSLARYNEQFF.

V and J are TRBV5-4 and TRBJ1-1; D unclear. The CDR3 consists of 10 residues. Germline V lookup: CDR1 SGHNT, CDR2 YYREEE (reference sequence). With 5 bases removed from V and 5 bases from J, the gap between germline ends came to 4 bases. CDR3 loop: CASSPTEAFF. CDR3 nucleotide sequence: TGTGCCAGCAGTCCTACTGAAGCTTTCTTT.

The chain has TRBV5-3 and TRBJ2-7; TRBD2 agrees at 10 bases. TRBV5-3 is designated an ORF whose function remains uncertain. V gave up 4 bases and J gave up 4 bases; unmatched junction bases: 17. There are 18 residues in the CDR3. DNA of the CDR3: TGTGCCAGAAGCGATCTAGCGGGAGCTTTGGGGACTTTTTACGAGCAGTACTTC. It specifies CARSDLAGALGTFYEQYF.

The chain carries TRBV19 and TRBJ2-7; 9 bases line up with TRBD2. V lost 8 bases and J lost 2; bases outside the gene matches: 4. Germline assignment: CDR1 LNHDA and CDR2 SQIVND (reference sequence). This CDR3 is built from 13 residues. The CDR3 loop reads CASGVAGAYEQYF. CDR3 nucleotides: TGTGCCAGTGGGGTAGCGGGGGCCTACGAGCAGTACTTC.

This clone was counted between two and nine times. CDR3 region: CASRIDYYGYTF. The CDR3 DNA is TGTGCCAGCAGGATCGACTACTATGGCTACACCTTC. V usage is TRBV2 and J usage is TRBJ1-2; no clear D gene. The germline V and J ends were trimmed by 6 bases and 3 bases, with 8 bases remaining between them. Germline lookup yields CDR1 SNHLY and CDR2 FYNNEI. CDR3 size: 12 residues.

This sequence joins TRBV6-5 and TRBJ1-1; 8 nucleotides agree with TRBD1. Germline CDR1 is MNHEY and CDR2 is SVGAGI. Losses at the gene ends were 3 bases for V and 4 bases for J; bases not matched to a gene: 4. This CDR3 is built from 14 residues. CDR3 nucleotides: TGTGCCAGCAGTTATGCAGGGGGCTTCACTGAAGCTTTCTTT. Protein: CASSYAGGFTEAFF.

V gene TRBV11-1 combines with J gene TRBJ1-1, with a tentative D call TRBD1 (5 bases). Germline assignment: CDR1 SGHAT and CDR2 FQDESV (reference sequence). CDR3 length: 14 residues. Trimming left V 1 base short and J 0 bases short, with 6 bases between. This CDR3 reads CASSLGGVNTEAFF. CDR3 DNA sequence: TGTGCCAGCAGCTTAGGGGGGGTGAACACTGAAGCTTTCTTT.

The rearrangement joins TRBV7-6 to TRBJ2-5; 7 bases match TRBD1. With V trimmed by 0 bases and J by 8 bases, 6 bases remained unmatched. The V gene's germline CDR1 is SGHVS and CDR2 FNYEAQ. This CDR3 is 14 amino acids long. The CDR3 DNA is TGTGCCAGCAGCTTAGCAGGGGGCGTTATTACCCAGTACTTC. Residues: CASSLAGGVITQYF.